This T cell receptor (beta chain) was observed in a study of early T cells in non-severe SARS-CoV-2 infection. Study details: Sequencing of bulk RNA from unsorted whole blood was done, without chain pairing.

Findings and caveats of the study: Anti-spike CD8 responses were favored by VDJdb matching, which missed private and CD4 specificities.

The protocol attached unique molecular identifiers to individual cDNA molecules. TCRdb called the 5' RACE reads again in MiXCR, with one record for every CDR3 protein. This sample yields some 60,000 distinct CDR3 sequences, of which over 7.5% are seen a single time; 8.6% belongs to the top ten. Germline V lookup: CDR1 SGHRS, CDR2 YFSETQ. The V and J ends lost 1 base and 7 bases respectively, with 12 bases between them. The CDR3 consists of 13 residues. This clonotype was counted only a few times. Its antigen remains unknown. Sequenced sample: whole blood. The sequence came from an adult who was a healthcare worker with PCR-confirmed SARS-CoV-2 infection or an uninfected control (not recorded which). The V and J genes are TRBV5-1 and TRBJ2-7; possibly TRBD2 for D (5 bases). As DNA, the CDR3 is TGCGCCAGCAGCTTGTCCGGGGTACCGGAGCAGTACTTC. Amino acids: CASSLSGVPEQYF.